The 19 T cell receptor beta chains reported below all come from one sample, sequenced in a study of T cell responses to AZD1222 COVID-19 vaccine. Method: immunoSEQ multiplex PCR; TCRdb's copy keeps in-frame clones and lacks some. The repertoire includes 100,000 to 150,000 clones, 80% to 90% of them detected once, and roughly 5.4% sits in the top ten. The sequencing used peripheral blood, collected on day 0 of AZD1222 vaccination. All receptors derive from an adult in good health.

The chain recombines TRBV5-1 with TRBJ1-5; the D gene is possibly TRBD1 (5 bases). This CDR3 spans 14 amino acids. From germline, CDR1 is SGHRS and CDR2 YFSETQ. V shed 4 bases and J shed 5 bases, with 13 bases lying between them. The CDR3 protein is CASSTGTPDQPQHF. In DNA form, the CDR3 reads TGCGCCAGCAGCACTGGGACCCCGGATCAGCCCCAGCATTTT.

The V and J genes are TRBV7-9 and TRBJ1-6; 7 bases are a match to TRBD1. The germline V gene encodes CDR1 SEHNR and CDR2 FQNEAQ (reference sequence). Trimming cost V 4 bases and J 7 bases; bases outside gene matches: 13. The CDR3 runs 17 residues. The CDR3 DNA reads as TGTGCCAGCAGCTCCCCCTCAGGGGGGCTGGGAAATTCACCCCTCCACTTT. This translates into CASSSPSGGLGNSPLHF.

The rearrangement joins TRBV5-1 to TRBJ2-1, with D maybe TRBD1 (7 bases). Deletions cut 4 bases from V and 7 bases from J, with 27 bases between. Germline V lookup: CDR1 SGHRS, CDR2 YFSETQ. The CDR3 runs to 18 residues. CDR3 protein: CASSQGGGPGVIGNEQFF. DNA of the CDR3: TGCGCCAGCAGCCAGGGGGGTGGTCCGGGAGTAATAGGGAATGAGCAGTTCTTC. Filled out from reference TRBV5-1 and TRBJ2-1, the complete variable domain reads KAGVTQTPRYLIKTRGQQVTLSCSPISGHRSVSWYQQTPGQGLQFLFEYFSETQRNKGNFPGRFSGRQFSNSRSEMNVSTLELGDSALYLCASSQGGGPGVIGNEQFFGPGTRLTVL.

J is TRBJ2-2 and V is TRBV7-2, with D possibly matching TRBD1 (5 bases). Trimming pared 4 bases from V and 1 base from J, leaving 7 bases between. The CDR3 is made up of 14 amino acids. Per germline, CDR1 SGHTA and CDR2 FQGNSA. CDR3 in amino acids: CASSSQGNTGELFF. CDR3 in DNA: TGTGCCAGCAGCTCCCAGGGGAACACCGGGGAGCTGTTTTTT.

The chain has TRBV28 and TRBJ1-1; 8 bases match TRBD1. V was clipped by 7 bases and J by 3 bases; unmatched bases: 7. The CDR3 totals 14 residues. Per germline, CDR1 MDHEN and CDR2 SYDVKM. CDR3 bases: TGTGCCAGCAATACAGGGGGAAGGGACACTGAAGCTTTCTTT. It encodes CASNTGGRDTEAFF.

This clone showed up just a few times. The V call is TRBV6-4, the J call TRBJ2-3; tentative D call: TRBD2 (7 bases). The length of the CDR3 is 16 residues. Trimming shortened V by 0 bases and J by 4 bases, and 14 bases separated the two germline ends. Germline V gives CDR1 MRHNA, CDR2 SNTAGT. CDR3 amino acids: CASSDSRGGGADTQYF. The CDR3 region has the DNA TGTGCCAGCAGTGACTCCAGAGGGGGGGGTGCAGATACGCAGTATTTT.

This clone occurred a few times. The genes are TRBV30 and TRBJ2-7, with D tentatively TRBD1 (6 bases). V was shortened by 5 bases and J by 5 bases, with 19 bases between the two germline ends. The germline V gene encodes CDR1 GTSNPN and CDR2 SVGIG (reference sequence). The CDR3 has 14 residues. The DNA of the CDR3 is TGTGCCTGGCGTCGGGACACTCGGTTCAACGAGCAGTACTTC. This encodes CAWRRDTRFNEQYF. The entire variable domain, with the rest obtained from reference TRBV30 and TRBJ2-7, is as follows: SQTIHQWPATLVQPVGSPLSLECTVEGTSNPNLYWYRQAAGRGLQLLFYSVGIGQISSEVPQNLSASRPQDRQFILSSKKLLLSDSGFYLCAWRRDTRFNEQYFGPGTRLTVT.

The V gene is TRBV6-5, the J gene TRBJ1-5; the match to TRBD1 covers 8 bases. Trimming removed 9 bases from V and 6 bases from J; junction bases left unmatched: 13. The CDR3 has 15 amino acids. Germline CDR1 reads MNHEY; CDR2 reads SVGAGI. In DNA form, the CDR3 reads TGTGCCAGTACATCAGGACAGGGCCTGTCTCAGCCCCAGCATTTT. It is translated as CASTSGQGLSQPQHF.

V gene TRBV5-4 combines with J gene TRBJ1-4; 8 bases match TRBD1. CDR1 is SGHNT and CDR2 is YYREEE in the germline V gene (reference sequence). This CDR3 has 16 residues. Germline trimming cut 6 bases from V and 2 bases from J; bases unmatched to any gene: 9. CDR3 residues: CASKPGGARTNEKLFF. CDR3 nucleotides: TGTGCCAGCAAGCCAGGGGGCGCGCGTACTAATGAAAAACTGTTTTTT.

The rearrangement joins TRBV6-5 to TRBJ1-5; D is perhaps TRBD1 (6 bases). CDR1 and CDR2 (germline): MNHEY, SVGAGI. The V end lost 6 bases, the J end lost 8 bases, and 14 bases lay between the germline ends. There are 13 residues in the CDR3. The CDR3 DNA follows: TGTGCCAGCAGCCTACAGGGTAGGGAGCCCCAGCATTTT. Encoded protein: CASSLQGREPQHF.

The chain couples TRBV5-4 to TRBJ1-2, with a possible D match to TRBD1 (6 bases). In germline, CDR1 is SGHNT, CDR2 YYREEE (reference sequence). Trimming took off 4 bases at V and 0 bases at J, with 13 bases between the two ends. The CDR3 contains 15 residues. The CDR3 region is CASSQGGITNYGYTF. The DNA for the CDR3 is TGTGCCAGCAGCCAAGGGGGGATCACTAACTATGGCTACACCTTC.

The V gene is TRBV3-1 (or the pseudogene TRBV3-2), the J gene TRBJ1-1; 7 positions match TRBD1. In germline, CDR1 is LGHDT, CDR2 YNNKEL (reference sequence). V lost 1 base to trimming and J lost 5 bases; unmatched junction nucleotides: 10. CDR3 length equals 16 residues. The CDR3 region has the DNA TGTGCCAGCAGCCAAGGGGGGACAGAAGGTGGGACTGAAGCTTTCTTT. Encoded protein: CASSQGGTEGGTEAFF.

The chain couples TRBV12-3 or TRBV12-4 to TRBJ1-2; no firm D call. Trimming left V 6 bases short and J 8 bases short, with 13 bases between. This CDR3 is 12 amino acids long. Written as DNA, the CDR3 is TGTGCCAGCAGCCCGACCTATGGGGGCTACACCTTC. Its translation: CASSPTYGGYTF.

V and J are TRBV10-3 and TRBJ2-7; the D is unclear. The CDR3 extends over 14 amino acids. The V end was cut by 1 base, the J end by 0 bases, with 7 bases between. Germline V gene sequence: CDR1 ENHRY, CDR2 SYGVKD. The CDR3 sequence is CAISEFTNSYEQYF. DNA of the CDR3: TGTGCCATCAGTGAGTTTACTAACTCCTACGAGCAGTACTTC.

The chain is built from TRBV30 and TRBJ1-5, with 8 bases aligning to TRBD1. J was trimmed by 8 bases and V by 4 bases; bases with no gene match: 10. This CDR3 comprises 14 residues. Germline loops: CDR1 GTSNPN, CDR2 SVGIG (reference sequence). The CDR3 DNA follows: TGTGCCTGGAAGGGTCAGGGGGCGGTTGAGCCCCAGCATTTT. This codes for CAWKGQGAVEPQHF.

The gene calls are TRBV5-4 and TRBJ1-3; possibly TRBD1 for D (6 bases). With 4 bases removed from V and 0 bases from J, the gap between germline ends came to 14 bases. CDR3 length equals 16 residues. CDR1 is SGHNT and CDR2 is YYREEE in the germline V gene (reference sequence). CDR3 DNA: TGTGCCAGCAGCCAGGACAGATCTTCCTCTGGAAACACCATATATTTT. It yields the protein CASSQDRSSSGNTIYF.

V is TRBV19 and J is TRBJ2-1; possible D gene TRBD2, 6 bases. The CDR3 runs 16 residues. Trimming cost V 0 bases and J 4 bases, with 13 bases left between them. Germline assignment: CDR1 LNHDA and CDR2 SQIVND (reference sequence). CDR3 in DNA: TGTGCCAGTAGTATAGATAGTGGCGGGATGTACAATGAGCAGTTCTTC. Translating gives CASSIDSGGMYNEQFF.

The V and J genes are TRBV28 and TRBJ1-5; D gene uncertain. Trimming left V 6 bases short and J 6 bases short, with 12 bases between. CDR1 and CDR2 from the germline V gene are MDHEN and SYDVKM. The CDR3 has 13 residues. CDR3 nucleotides: TGTGCCAGCAGAGCAGAGGTAGCTCAGCCCCAGCATTTT. Residues: CASRAEVAQPQHF.

With respect to this clone: Other DNA sequences of this sample code for an identical CDR3. This chain connects TRBV9 to TRBJ2-2; D remains ambiguous. V lost 0 bases and J lost 8, with 11 bases in between. This CDR3 region has 14 residues. Per germline, CDR1 SGDLS and CDR2 YYNGEE. The CDR3 sequence: CASSVEGSIGELFF. The CDR3 DNA is TGTGCCAGCAGCGTAGAGGGTAGCATTGGGGAGCTGTTTTTT.